This TCR beta chain came from a study of blood T cell repertoires in COVID-19. The assay was immunoSEQ multiplex PCR, and TCRdb's table has in-frame clones only and misses some. The table has tens of thousands of clones, 86% seen once. The trim removed 3 bases at V and 5 bases at J, leaving 5 bases unmatched. CDR1 and CDR2 from the germline V gene are SGDLS and YYNGEE. There are 14 residues in the CDR3. The rearrangement uses TRBV9 and TRBJ2-1; 7 bases are a match to TRBD2. The specimen sequenced was peripheral blood. This sequence originates from a man aged 50 to 59 with active COVID-19. The CDR3 DNA is TGTGCCAGCAGCGAGGGGACTATACACAATGAGCAGTTCTTC. Protein sequence: CASSEGTIHNEQFF.